The next 2 T cell receptor beta chains were all read from a single sample in a study of Graves' ophthalmopathy and Graves' hyperthyroidism. TCR beta CDR3 regions were amplified from RNA transcripts. RT-PCR in the first round used HTBI primers; a second-round multiplex PCR followed. MiXCR, run by TCRdb on the multiplex PCR reads, gives a single entry per CDR3 protein. This sample yields hundreds of thousands of distinct CDR3 sequences, of which 15% are seen a single time; around 7% belongs to the top ten. The source material was peripheral blood. The receptors stem from a woman in her late teens or twenties with stable Graves' hyperthyroidism.

At least ten counts were recorded for this clonotype. V is TRBV27 and J is TRBJ1-2; D is possibly TRBD1 (5 bases). This CDR3 has 15 amino acids. With 0 bases removed from V and 3 bases from J, the gap between germline ends came to 11 bases. Looked up from germline, CDR1 is MNHEY and CDR2 is SMNVEV (reference sequence). This CDR3 reads CASSLSKGLYYGYTF. The DNA of the CDR3 is TGTGCCAGCAGTTTATCGAAGGGGCTGTACTATGGCTACACCTTC.

The genes are TRBV20-1 and TRBJ2-5; D is possibly TRBD2 (5 bases). V was clipped by 0 bases and J by 4 bases, with 15 bases between them. Germline-derived CDR1 and CDR2 are DFQATT and SNEGSKA (reference sequence). The length of the CDR3 is 15 residues. In DNA, the CDR3 is TGCAGTGCTAGAGATCGAAGAGAGGGATTAGAGACCCAGTACTTC. The encoded protein is CSARDRREGLETQYF.